Listed here are 3 T cell receptor beta chains from one sample, sequenced in a study of blood T cell repertoires in COVID-19. Some clones are missing from TCRdb's copy, which holds only in-frame ones; the method was immunoSEQ multiplex PCR. The table records 150,000 to 170,000 clones, under 85% of them present only once. Sequencing was done on a sample of peripheral blood. The receptors come from a woman aged 80 or over with acute or convalescent COVID-19.

The V call is TRBV6-5, the J call TRBJ1-6; 7 nucleotides align to TRBD1. The CDR3 has 13 residues. Unmatched junction bases numbered 11, after V lost 5 bases and J lost 16 bases. CDR1 and CDR2 from the germline V gene are MNHEY and SVGAGI. CDR3 region: CASSPQGTRQLHF. The CDR3 region has the DNA TGTGCCAGCAGTCCACAGGGGACCCGACAACTCCACTTT.

The chain carries TRBV27 and TRBJ1-6; the match to TRBD1 covers 7 bases. In germline, CDR1 is MNHEY, CDR2 SMNVEV (reference sequence). This CDR3 region has 14 residues. The trim removed 5 bases at V and 6 bases at J, leaving 4 bases unmatched. CDR3 DNA: TGTGCCAGCAGTCGCAGGGACAGTAATTCACCCCTCCACTTT. It encodes CASSRRDSNSPLHF.

V gene TRBV27 combines with J gene TRBJ2-1; TRBD1 aligns across 10 bases. The CDR3 runs to 15 residues. Germline assignment: CDR1 MNHEY and CDR2 SMNVEV (reference sequence). The V gene end was trimmed by 5 bases and the J gene end by 7 bases; junction bases not matched to a gene: 8. CDR3 protein: CASSPRQGALNEQFF. DNA of the CDR3: TGTGCCAGCAGTCCCCGACAGGGGGCGTTAAATGAGCAGTTCTTC.